A selection of T cell receptor beta chains follows, all from one sample in a study of circulating and synovial CD4+ cells in juvenile arthritis. Assay used: immunoSEQ multiplex PCR; TCRdb lists only in-frame clones, some missing. The data hold some 15,000 clones, with approximately 88% observed a single time. The sequencing sample was made of CD4+ T cells from synovial fluid. The receptors come from a human patient with juvenile idiopathic arthritis. Some clones in this sample may be carry-over from other donors' samples. The CDR3 runs from the conserved cysteine through the conserved F or W. A D gene is named only where the DNA matches it firmly. Only part of the rows carry a size: once, few, many, or a class if the clone is expanded.

D gene	V gene	J gene	clone size	CDR3 protein	CDR3 DNA
TRBD1	TRBV6-4	TRBJ1-2	few	CASSDSGQVGYGYTF	TGTGCCAGCAGTGACTCGGGACAGGTGGGCTATGGCTACACCTTC
NA	TRBV29-1	TRBJ2-5	NA	CSVEDSVRAQETQYF	TGCAGCGTTGAAGATTCGGTTCGAGCCCAAGAGACCCAGTACTTC
TRBD1	TRBV4-3	TRBJ2-3	NA	CASSHPGTGSHRYTQYF	TGCGCCAGCAGCCACCCCGGGACAGGGAGCCACCGTTATACGCAGTATTTT
NA	TRBV4-3	TRBJ2-5	NA	CASSQGPLLNQETQYF	TGCGCCAGCAGCCAAGGGCCCCTCCTGAACCAAGAGACCCAGTACTTC
NA	TRBV9	TRBJ1-5	NA	CASSVEDRPDSNQPQHF	TGTGCCAGCAGCGTAGAAGACAGGCCAGATAGCAATCAGCCCCAGCATTTT
NA	TRBV4-1	TRBJ1-1	NA	CASSRDQDPGGTEAFF	TGCGCCAGCAGCCGAGACCAGGACCCTGGGGGGACTGAAGCTTTCTTT
NA	TRBV30	TRBJ2-2	NA	CAWSQTGNTGELFF	TGTGCCTGGAGCCAGACGGGGAACACCGGGGAGCTGTTTTTT
NA	TRBV2	TRBJ1-1	NA	CAASTDGGGTEAFF	TGTGCCGCTTCGACTGACGGAGGCGGCACTGAAGCTTTCTTT
TRBD1	TRBV18	TRBJ1-4	NA	CATAKNRGATNEKLFF	TGTGCCACCGCAAAAAACAGGGGTGCGACTAATGAAAAACTGTTTTTT
TRBD1	TRBV7-2	TRBJ1-2	NA	CASSLGYRGGYGYTF	TGTGCCAGCAGCTTAGGGTACAGGGGTGGCTATGGCTACACCTTC
TRBD2	TRBV2	TRBJ2-3	NA	CASKNGLAGGADTQYF	TGTGCCAGCAAGAATGGGCTAGCGGGAGGTGCAGATACGCAGTATTTT
TRBD1	TRBV2	TRBJ1-5	NA	CASKGQGAKVPQHF	TGTGCCAGCAAGGGACAGGGGGCGAAGGTGCCCCAGCATTTT
NA	TRBV2	TRBJ1-1	NA	CASSEDSLNTEAFF	TGTGCCAGCAGTGAGGACAGTTTGAACACTGAAGCTTTCTTT
TRBD1	TRBV5-5	TRBJ2-5	NA	CASSPGQGRETQYF	TGTGCCAGCAGCCCGGGACAGGGGAGGGAGACCCAGTACTTC
NA	TRBV7-9	TRBJ1-1	NA	CASSLDGISEAFF	TGTGCCAGCAGCTTGGACGGGATCAGTGAAGCTTTCTTT
TRBD2	TRBV5-1	TRBJ2-7	NA	CASSLDGGGYSYEQYF	TGCGCCAGCAGCTTGGATGGGGGGGGATACTCCTACGAGCAGTACTTC
NA	TRBV10-3	TRBJ2-1	few	CAISESRGNEQFF	TGTGCCATCAGTGAGAGCAGGGGCAATGAGCAGTTCTTC
NA	TRBV30	TRBJ1-1	NA	CAWRGTVNTEAFF	TGTGCCTGGCGCGGGACGGTGAACACTGAAGCTTTCTTT
NA	TRBV7-2	TRBJ1-5	NA	CASSREGVEPQHF	TGTGCCAGCAGCCGAGAGGGCGTGGAGCCCCAGCATTTT
NA	TRBV5-1	TRBJ2-1	NA	CASSGTGYNEQFF	TGCGCCAGCAGCGGCACAGGGTACAATGAGCAGTTCTTC
TRBD1	TRBV28	TRBJ2-7	NA	CASSLGTAGEQYF	TGTGCCAGCAGTTTAGGGACAGCAGGCGAGCAGTACTTC
TRBD1	TRBV5-6	TRBJ1-6	NA	CASSRPGQNSPLHF	TGTGCCAGCAGCCGTCCGGGACAGAATTCACCCCTCCACTTT
NA	TRBV10-3	TRBJ2-2	NA	CAISPGHSLGLNTGELFF	TGTGCCATCAGTCCGGGACACTCTTTAGGATTGAACACCGGGGAGCTGTTTTTT
NA	TRBV5-4	TRBJ1-3	NA	CASSLYSGNTIYF	TGTGCCAGCAGCCTTTACTCTGGAAACACCATATATTTT
NA	TRBV7-9	TRBJ1-1	NA	CASSRLGQGHEAFF	TGTGCCAGCAGCCGCCTCGGGCAGGGCCATGAAGCTTTCTTT
TRBD2	TRBV7-2	TRBJ2-3	NA	CASSRDYLSTDTQYF	TGTGCCAGCAGCAGGGACTACCTAAGCACAGATACGCAGTATTTT
NA	TRBV6-1	TRBJ1-1	NA	CASSGGLIMNTEAFF	TGTGCCAGCAGTGGGGGGCTGATCATGAACACTGAAGCTTTCTTT
NA	TRBV2	TRBJ1-2	NA	CAGSAQPEQVYGYTF	TGTGCCGGCAGTGCACAACCGGAACAGGTCTATGGCTACACCTTC
NA	TRBV5-8	TRBJ2-3	NA	CASRPGQGDTQYF	TGTGCCAGCAGGCCAGGGCAGGGAGATACGCAGTATTTT
NA	TRBV5-1	TRBJ2-2	NA	CASSLASLAGELFF	TGCGCCAGCAGCTTGGCTAGCCTCGCCGGGGAGCTGTTTTTT
TRBD1	TRBV25-1	TRBJ2-2	NA	CASSEADRPNTGELFF	TGTGCCAGCAGTGAAGCGGACAGGCCCAACACCGGGGAGCTGTTTTTT
NA	TRBV27	TRBJ1-6	NA	CASSLGRNNSPLHF	TGTGCCAGCAGTTTGGGGCGGAATAATTCACCCCTCCACTTT
NA	TRBV29-1	TRBJ1-4	few	CSARSSTNEKLFF	TGCAGCGCTCGTAGCTCGACTAATGAAAAACTGTTTTTT
NA	TRBV30	TRBJ2-2	NA	CAWSVGSEHTGELFF	TGTGCCTGGAGTGTGGGTAGCGAGCACACCGGGGAGCTGTTTTTT
NA	TRBV18	TRBJ2-5	NA	CASSPLRSGQETQYF	TGTGCCAGCTCACCCTTAAGGTCGGGGCAAGAGACCCAGTACTTC
TRBD1	TRBV19	TRBJ1-2	NA	CASGGTGAIYGYTF	TGTGCCAGTGGCGGGACAGGGGCTATCTATGGCTACACCTTC
NA	TRBV7-2	TRBJ1-1	NA	CASSSYYSTEAFF	TGTGCCAGCAGCTCGTATTACAGCACTGAAGCTTTCTTT
NA	TRBV5-1	TRBJ2-1	NA	CASSVQTSEQFF	TGCGCCAGCAGCGTCCAAACAAGTGAGCAGTTCTTC
TRBD1	TRBV5-4	TRBJ1-2	NA	CASSLQAGGGSSGYTF	TGTGCCAGCAGCCTACAAGCGGGAGGGGGCTCGTCAGGCTACACCTTC
NA	TRBV30	TRBJ1-2	NA	CAWRGSANYGYTF	TGTGCCTGGAGGGGCAGTGCTAACTATGGCTACACCTTC
TRBD1	TRBV6-1	TRBJ1-2	NA	CASSRTGTGDGYTF	TGTGCCAGCAGCCGGACCGGGACAGGGGATGGCTACACCTTC
TRBD2	TRBV7-9	TRBJ2-3	NA	CASSLKSGGWGTDTQYF	TGTGCCAGCAGCTTAAAAAGCGGGGGGTGGGGCACAGATACGCAGTATTTT
TRBD2	TRBV4-2	TRBJ2-5	NA	CASSPVAGGFRETQYF	TGTGCCAGCAGCCCCGTGGCGGGGGGGTTCCGAGAGACCCAGTACTTC
NA	TRBV9	TRBJ1-1	few	CASSPRGAGLIGTEAFF	TGTGCCAGCAGCCCCCGGGGGGCCGGTTTAATTGGCACTGAAGCTTTCTTT
NA	TRBV6-5	TRBJ2-3	NA	CASSYSGRGAADTQYF	TGTGCCAGCAGTTACTCCGGGCGTGGGGCTGCAGATACGCAGTATTTT